The clone carrying this T cell receptor (beta chain) was counted between two and nine times. Its antigen is unidentified. The authors produced TCR alpha and TCR beta cDNA libraries with sample barcodes and UMIs by 5'RACE using constant-segment primers. TCRdb reprocessed the 5' RACE reads via MiXCR and lists one record per CDR3 protein. The sample shows 400,000 to 550,000 distinct CDR3 sequences, roughly 23% of them seen only once. The sample is drawn from a study of T-cell memory formation after mild COVID-19. Overall study: The TCR clusters were mostly specific to one donor. General study points: The study detected some responding clones in pre-infection memory, suggesting cross-reactive memory joined.

The CDR3 is 16 residues long. Germline CDR1 SEHNR, CDR2 FQNEAQ (reference sequence). V shed 5 bases, J shed 4 bases, and the junction held 4 bases outside the gene matches. Specimen: PBMCs or a T cell subset sorted from them (not recorded which). This sequence was found in an adult woman who had mild COVID-19 (a few samples of this study predate the infection). Cell type and time point are not known. The chain recombines TRBV7-9 with TRBJ2-1; 14 bases are a match to TRBD2. The CDR3 bases are TGTGCCAGCAGCAACGGACTAGCGGGAGGTTACAATGAGCAGTTCTTC. It is translated as CASSNGLAGGYNEQFF. The full variable domain, with the rest looked up from reference TRBV7-9 and TRBJ2-1, is DTGVSQNPRHKITKRGQNVTFRCDPISEHNRLYWYRQTLGQGPEFLTYFQNEAQLEKSRLLSDRFSAERPKGSFSTLEIQRTEQGDSAMYLCASSNGLAGGYNEQFFGPGTRLTVL.